This TCR beta chain is from a study of shared clonotypes between healthy human individuals. Method: immunoSEQ multiplex PCR; TCRdb's copy keeps in-frame clones and lacks some. The sample carries hundreds of thousands of clones, roughly 78% recorded once. The TCR comes from a woman in her 30s in good health. Sequencing was carried out using memory CD4+ T cells sorted from blood. Subset: CD45RA-negative fraction.

CDR3 coding DNA: TGTGCCAGCAGCTTAAATCTCTATAGCACAGATACGCAGTATTTT. The encoded protein is CASSLNLYSTDTQYF. The chain has TRBV7-2 and TRBJ2-3; D is unclear. CDR1 and CDR2 (germline): SGHTA, FQGNSA. The CDR3 covers 15 residues. Deletions cut 2 bases from V and 0 bases from J, with 9 bases between.